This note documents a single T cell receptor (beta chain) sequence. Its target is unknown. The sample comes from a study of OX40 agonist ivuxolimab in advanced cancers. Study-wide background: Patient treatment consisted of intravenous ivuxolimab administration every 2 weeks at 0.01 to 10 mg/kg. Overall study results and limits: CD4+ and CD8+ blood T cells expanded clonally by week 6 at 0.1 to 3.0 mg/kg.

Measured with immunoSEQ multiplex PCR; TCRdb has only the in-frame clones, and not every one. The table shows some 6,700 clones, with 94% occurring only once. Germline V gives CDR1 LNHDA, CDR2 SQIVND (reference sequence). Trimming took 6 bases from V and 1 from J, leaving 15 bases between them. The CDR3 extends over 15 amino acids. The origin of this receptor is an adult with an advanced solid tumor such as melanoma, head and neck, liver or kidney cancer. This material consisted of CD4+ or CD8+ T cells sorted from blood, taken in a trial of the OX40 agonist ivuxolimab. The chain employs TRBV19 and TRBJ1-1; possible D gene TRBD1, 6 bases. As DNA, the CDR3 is TGTGCCAGTAGCTCAAGGACAGAAAAGAACACTGAAGCTTTCTTT. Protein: CASSSRTEKNTEAFF.